A selection of T cell receptor beta chains follows, all from one sample in a study of identical twins. TCRdb ran MiXCR on the 5' RACE reads and lists one entry per CDR3 protein. This table has about 100,000 distinct CDR3 sequences, under 7% appearing once. Specimen: memory T cells sorted from blood. The receptors originated from a woman between 50 and 59 years old in good health. Each CDR3 is given with its conserved first and last residue. A D gene is named only where the DNA matches it firmly. Rows give clone size only sometimes, using once, few, many, or a class for an expanded clone.

>TRBD2|TRBJ2-1|many|TRBV5-1
TGCGCCAGCAGCGCCGGACTAGACTTCAATGAGCAGTTCTTC
CASSAGLDFNEQFF
>TRBD2|TRBJ2-1|.|TRBV7-9
TGTGCCAGCAGCTTAGTAGCGGGTGGGGATAAGGAGCAGTTCTTC
CASSLVAGGDKEQFF
>.|TRBJ2-5|many|TRBV3-1
TGTGCCAGCAGCCAAGATAAGACCCAGTACTTC
CASSQDKTQYF
>.|TRBJ2-5|few|TRBV20-1
TGCAGTGCTGGGACTTTGGAGACCCAGTACTTC
CSAGTLETQYF
>.|TRBJ2-1|many|TRBV11-2
TGTGCCAGCAGCCACAGCTATGAGCAGTTCTTC
CASSHSYEQFF
>TRBD2|TRBJ2-1|many|TRBV4-2
TGTGCCAGCAGGAGCGGGAGGGACGATGAGCAGTTCTTC
CASRSGRDDEQFF
>.|TRBJ1-1|many|TRBV12-3/TRBV12-4
TGTGCCAGCAGTTTCCCCGGGAGAAAGAACACTGAAGCTTTCTTT
CASSFPGRKNTEAFF
>.|TRBJ2-7|.|TRBV20-1
TGCAGTGCTAGTAGGCCCATAGGGGACCCAATCTACGAGCAGTACTTC
CSASRPIGDPIYEQYF
>TRBD1|TRBJ1-4|many|TRBV6-2/TRBV6-3
TGTGCCAGCAGCCCCGGGACAGCTAATGAAAAACTGTTTTTT
CASSPGTANEKLFF
>TRBD1|TRBJ1-1|many|TRBV15
TGTGCCACCAGATTACAGGGGGTCGCTGAAGCTTTCTTT
CATRLQGVAEAFF
>.|TRBJ2-1|many|TRBV7-9
TGTGCCAGCAGCTTCCCCGATCGTTTCGAGCAGTTCTTC
CASSFPDRFEQFF
>TRBD1|TRBJ2-5|.|TRBV2
TGTGCCAGCACCGCCGGACAGGGGTCCCAAGAGACCCAGTACTTC
CASTAGQGSQETQYF
>.|TRBJ2-7|few|TRBV20-1
TGCAGTGCTGGAAAAGAGGGGGTTGACTACGAGCAGTACTTC
CSAGKEGVDYEQYF
>TRBD1|TRBJ1-2|few|TRBV20-1
TGCAGTGCTTACCAGGGACAGGGGCGAACTAACTATGGCCACACCTTC
CSAYQGQGRTNYGHTF
>.|TRBJ1-2|.|TRBV3-1
TGTGCCAGCAGGGCGGAGGGCCTCAACTATGGCTACACCTTC
CASRAEGLNYGYTF
>TRBD1|TRBJ2-3|.|TRBV19
TGTGCCAGTAGTAATTACAGGGGGAATTGGGACACAGATACGCAGTATTTT
CASSNYRGNWDTDTQYF
>.|TRBJ2-7|many|TRBV7-3
TGTGCCAGCAGCCTAATACAGGGAGGTGAGCAGTACTTC
CASSLIQGGEQYF
>TRBD1|TRBJ2-5|many|TRBV7-7
TGTGCTAGCAGCTTAGCCGGGACAGGCAAAGAGACCCAGTACTTC
CASSLAGTGKETQYF
>TRBD1|TRBJ1-5|.|TRBV12-3/TRBV12-4
TGTGCCAGCAGCCTGGGACAGGGGGAGACAGATACGCAGCATTTT
CASSLGQGETDTQHF
>.|TRBJ1-4|many|TRBV12-3/TRBV12-4
TGTGCCAGCAGTTTTAACCCCAGGGAGAAAAAACTGTTTTTT
CASSFNPREKKLFF
>.|TRBJ1-2|.|TRBV12-3/TRBV12-4
TGTGCCAGCATCCCGATATGGCGTGGCTACACCTTC
CASIPIWRGYTF
>.|TRBJ2-1|many|TRBV15
TGTGCCACCAGCAGAGATCGGCAGGCCGAGCAGTTCTTC
CATSRDRQAEQFF
>TRBD1|TRBJ2-1|few|TRBV24-1
TGTGCCACCAGTGATTTCGACAGGGGGTCCTACAATGAGCAGTTCTTC
CATSDFDRGSYNEQFF
>TRBD1|TRBJ2-4|.|TRBV6-2/TRBV6-3
TGTGCCAGCACCGGGACAGGAGCCAAAAACATTCAGTACTTC
CASTGTGAKNIQYF
>TRBD2|TRBJ2-1|few|TRBV24-1
TGTGCCACCAGTGATTTAGGGACTAAAGGCAATGAGCAGTTCTTC
CATSDLGTKGNEQFF
>TRBD1|TRBJ1-1|few|TRBV5-1
TGCGCCAGCAGCTTGTCCGGGACAGGGAAAAACACTGAAGCTTTCTTT
CASSLSGTGKNTEAFF
>TRBD1|TRBJ2-2|many|TRBV18
TGTGCCAGCTCACCGCGGGACAGGGGGCCTGGGACCGGGGAGCTGTTTTTT
CASSPRDRGPGTGELFF
>.|TRBJ2-1|many|TRBV29-1
TGCAGCGTTGAAGGGGACCTGGGCTCCTACAATGAGCAGTTCTTC
CSVEGDLGSYNEQFF
>.|TRBJ2-1|many|TRBV6-5
TGTGCCAGCAGTTGGCCGGGGGAGCAGTTCTTC
CASSWPGEQFF
>TRBD2|TRBJ2-3|.|TRBV20-1
TGCAGTGCTAGAGATCGACTAGCGGGAGGCGCAGATACGCAGTATTTT
CSARDRLAGGADTQYF
>TRBD2|TRBJ2-1|many|TRBV7-8
TGTGCCAGCAGCTTACCTCTAGCGGGGCGGGGCAATGAGCAGTTCTTC
CASSLPLAGRGNEQFF
>.|TRBJ2-2|many|TRBV10-3
TGTGCCATCAGAGGGACAAGGAACACCGGGGAGCTGTTTTTT
CAIRGTRNTGELFF
>.|TRBJ1-2|.|TRBV6-1
TGTGCCAGCACCGAGGGCTGGAGCTACACCTTC
CASTEGWSYTF
>TRBD1|TRBJ2-3|many|TRBV4-1
TGCGCCAGCAGCCAAGAGGGGACAGAGACAGATACGCAGTATTTT
CASSQEGTETDTQYF
>.|TRBJ2-7|many|TRBV2
TGTGCCAGCAGTTATATGACAGCTCAGTACTTC
CASSYMTAQYF
>.|TRBJ1-4|few|TRBV20-1
TGCAGTGCCGTAGAGGCACGGGGGGATGAAAAACTGTTTTTT
CSAVEARGDEKLFF
>TRBD2|TRBJ2-1|many|TRBV24-1
TGTGCCACCAGTGGGGGTTGGGGGAGGGCCGTCGATGAGCAGTTCTTC
CATSGGWGRAVDEQFF
>TRBD2|TRBJ2-1|many|TRBV20-1
TGCAGTATCAGACTAGCGAGGAGTGAGCAGTTCTTC
CSIRLARSEQFF
>.|TRBJ2-3|few|TRBV24-1
TGTGCCACCAGTATTGCCGATACGCAGTATTTT
CATSIADTQYF
>.|TRBJ2-7|many|TRBV27
TGTGCCAGCAGTTTAAGTATGTCGGGGTACGAGCAGTACTTC
CASSLSMSGYEQYF
>.|TRBJ1-5|few|TRBV19
TGTGCCAGTAGTCCCGAGCCTAGGCAGCCCCAGCATTTT
CASSPEPRQPQHF